These 19 T cell receptor beta chains originate from one sample sequenced in a study of lymphopenia after photon versus proton radiotherapy. Repertoires were generated with immunoSEQ multiplex PCR, while TCRdb's copy carries only in-frame clones and drops some. The top ten clones hold 2.2% of a sample with 55,000 to 70,000 clones, just under 95% of them seen once. Material: peripheral blood, obtained from a patient treated with photon-based radiotherapy. These receptors all stem from a woman in her 40s with cholangiocarcinoma.

The chain recombines TRBV2 with TRBJ1-2; TRBD1 matches at 9 bases. CDR1 SNHLY and CDR2 FYNNEI come from the germline V gene. V dropped 10 bases and J dropped 6; count of bases not matched to a gene: 9. The CDR3 has 13 amino acids. Written as DNA, the CDR3 is TGTGCCACCGAAACAGGGGGCATCAATGGCTACACCTTC. It specifies CATETGGINGYTF.

V gene TRBV28 combines with J gene TRBJ1-2; 8 bases align to TRBD1. The CDR3 consists of 14 residues. Germline V gives CDR1 MDHEN, CDR2 SYDVKM. With V trimmed by 5 bases and J by 5 bases, 7 bases remained unmatched. The DNA of the CDR3 is TGTGCCAGCAGTCCGACAGGGGCGGGGTATGGCTACACCTTC. Its protein product is CASSPTGAGYGYTF.

The chain couples TRBV19 to TRBJ2-7, with 8 nucleotides matching TRBD1. With 5 bases clipped from V and 6 bases from J, the junction kept 9 bases outside the gene matches. Germline CDR1 LNHDA, CDR2 SQIVND (reference sequence). The CDR3 has 14 residues. The CDR3 coding sequence is TGTGCCAGTAGTGCCGGACAGGGATTGCGCGAGCAGTACTTC. Translation: CASSAGQGLREQYF.

The genes are TRBV2 and TRBJ1-1; a weak D match, TRBD1 (6 bases). Germline V CDR1 and CDR2: SNHLY, FYNNEI. The ends were cut back, 9 bases at V and 1 base at J, with 15 bases in the middle. CDR3 length: 14 residues. The CDR3 reads CARAAGGQNTEAFF. In nucleotides, the CDR3 is TGTGCCAGGGCAGCGGGGGGGCAGAACACTGAAGCTTTCTTT.

The chain has TRBV6-1 and TRBJ1-2, with D tentatively TRBD1 (6 bases). V was clipped by 7 bases and J by 2 bases, with 17 bases between them. The CDR3 consists of 15 residues. CDR1 is MNHNS and CDR2 is SASEGT in the germline V gene. The CDR3: CASILSTGLNYGYTF. In nucleotides, the CDR3 is TGTGCCAGCATTCTTTCGACAGGCCTAAACTATGGCTACACCTTC.

The chain carries TRBV27 and TRBJ2-7; 7 nucleotides agree with TRBD2. The CDR3 consists of 13 residues. After removal of 5 bases from V and 5 bases from J, the junction contained 6 bases not matched to a gene. The germline CDR1 and CDR2 sequences are MNHEY and SMNVEV (reference sequence). CDR3 residues: CASSRQGGNEQYF. The CDR3 DNA follows: TGTGCCAGCAGTAGGCAGGGAGGGAACGAGCAGTACTTC.

The DNA for the CDR3 is TGTGCCAGCAGGCCTACTCTGGGAAACACCATATATTTT. As protein: CASRPTLGNTIYF. The chain is built from TRBV28 and TRBJ1-3; D gene ambiguous. This CDR3 region has 13 residues. V gave up 6 bases and J gave up 4 bases, with 10 bases separating them. The germline V gene encodes CDR1 MDHEN and CDR2 SYDVKM.

J is TRBJ1-5 and V is TRBV19, with D unclear. V was cut by 3 bases and J by 10 bases, with 7 bases left in between. The CDR3 consists of 11 residues. Looked up from germline, CDR1 is LNHDA and CDR2 is SQIVND (reference sequence). The CDR3 reads CASSMSGPQHF. The CDR3 DNA follows: TGTGCCAGTAGTATGAGCGGTCCCCAGCATTTT.

V is TRBV7-3 and J is TRBJ2-3; 7 bases fit TRBD2. The CDR3 is made up of 15 amino acids. Per the germline V gene, CDR1 is SGHTA and CDR2 is FQGTGA. The ends lost 1 base at V and 2 bases at J; junction bases unmatched: 3. The CDR3 DNA sequence: TGTGCCAGCAGCTTAAGCGGGAGTCTCACAGATACGCAGTATTTT. Translation: CASSLSGSLTDTQYF.

CDR3 DNA sequence: TGTGCCAGCCGAAGCTCTGGGGCCAACGTCCTGACTTTC. Amino acids: CASRSSGANVLTF. The rearrangement links TRBV27 to TRBJ2-6, with D hard to call. Trimming stripped 8 bases from V and 0 bases from J, with 5 bases between. From germline, CDR1 is MNHEY and CDR2 SMNVEV (reference sequence). The CDR3 has 13 residues. Full variable domain (rest looked up from reference TRBV27 and TRBJ2-6): EAQVTQNPRYLITVTGKKLTVTCSQNMNHEYMSWYRQDPGLGLRQIYYSMNVEVTDKGDVPEGYKVSRKEKRNFPLILESPSPNQTSLYFCASRSSGANVLTFGAGSRLTVL.

DNA of the CDR3: TGTGCCAGCAGCGTAGATTTCTACAATGAGCAGTTCTTC. This gives the protein CASSVDFYNEQFF. This chain connects TRBV9 to TRBJ2-1; no firm D call. V lost 0 bases to trimming and J lost 3 bases, with 4 bases between them. CDR3 length: 13 residues. Germline CDR1 reads SGDLS; CDR2 reads YYNGEE.

DNA for the CDR3: TGTGCCAGCAGCTTCGAAGGGTTGGGGTCGGAGAAGCCCCAGCATTTT. Its protein is CASSFEGLGSEKPQHF. The rearrangement uses TRBV5-8 and TRBJ1-5; no reliable D call. The V gene lost 2 bases and the J gene lost 8 bases, with 20 bases spanning the gap. This CDR3 spans 16 amino acids. The germline V gene has CDR1 SGHTS and CDR2 YDEGEE.

The chain has TRBV28 and TRBJ2-5; D perhaps matches TRBD1 (5 bases). This CDR3 has 15 amino acids. V was cut by 4 bases and J by 2 bases, with 14 bases left in between. The germline CDR1 and CDR2 sequences are MDHEN and SYDVKM. In DNA, the CDR3 is TGTGCCAGCAGTTGGGGCGGAGCCAGGCAAGAGACCCAGTACTTC. Its protein is CASSWGGARQETQYF. Combining the CDR3 with reference TRBV28 and TRBJ2-5 gives the whole variable domain DVKVTQSSRYLVKRTGEKVFLECVQDMDHENMFWYRQDPGLGLRLIYFSYDVKMKEKGDIPEGYSVSREKKERFSLILESASTNQTSMYLCASSWGGARQETQYFGPGTRLLVL.

The chain links TRBV4-2 to TRBJ1-1; a weak D match, TRBD1 (5 bases). The germline CDR1 and CDR2 sequences are LGHNA and YNFKEQ. The CDR3 spans 15 residues. V was clipped by 0 bases and J by 1 base, with 9 bases between them. CDR3 sequence reads: CASSQDLQANTEAFF. CDR3 nucleotides: TGTGCCAGCAGCCAAGATTTACAGGCGAACACTGAAGCTTTCTTT.

V usage is TRBV7-9 and J usage is TRBJ1-1, with TRBD1 as a possible D gene (5 bases). The CDR3 is 14 amino acids. Germline CDR1 reads SEHNR; CDR2 reads FQNEAQ (reference sequence). V lost 4 bases and J lost 1, with 10 bases in between. This chain's CDR3 is CASSSQGTNTEAFF. The CDR3 DNA sequence: TGTGCCAGCAGCTCCCAGGGTACGAACACTGAAGCTTTCTTT. Based on the CDR3 plus reference TRBV7-9 and TRBJ1-1, the full variable domain is DTGVSQNPRHKITKRGQNVTFRCDPISEHNRLYWYRQTLGQGPEFLTYFQNEAQLEKSRLLSDRFSAERPKGSFSTLEIQRTEQGDSAMYLCASSSQGTNTEAFFGQGTRLTVV.

This chain links TRBV9 with TRBJ2-7; D remains ambiguous. The germline V gene encodes CDR1 SGDLS and CDR2 YYNGEE. This CDR3 is built from 14 residues. The V and J ends lost 4 bases and 6 bases respectively, with 17 bases between them. CDR3 bases: TGTGCCAGCAGCCCCCGCTATGTGATATCCGAGCAGTACTTC. It is translated as CASSPRYVISEQYF.

V gene TRBV18 combines with J gene TRBJ1-2, with a tentative D call TRBD1 (5 bases). The CDR3 is 14 residues long. Germline values: CDR1 KGHSH, CDR2 LQKENI. Trimming stripped 0 bases from V and 6 bases from J, with 11 bases between. CDR3 amino acids: CASSPPGGGNGYTF. In DNA, the CDR3 is TGTGCCAGCTCACCACCAGGCGGGGGGAATGGCTACACCTTC.

The CDR3 here is CASSAAGRGNSPLHF. As DNA, the CDR3 is TGTGCCAGCAGCGCGGCAGGGCGAGGGAATTCACCCCTCCACTTT. The gene calls are TRBV9 and TRBJ1-6, with D possibly being TRBD1 (5 bases). CDR3 length equals 15 residues. Trimming took 3 bases from V and 7 from J, leaving 14 bases between them. The germline V gene has CDR1 SGDLS and CDR2 YYNGEE.

This chain joins TRBV6-5 and TRBJ1-1, with a tentative D call TRBD1 (5 bases). Germline-derived CDR1 and CDR2 are MNHEY and SVGAGI. V lost 4 bases and J lost 0, with 6 bases in between. The CDR3 covers 13 residues. CDR3: CASSWTMNTEAFF. The CDR3, as DNA: TGTGCCAGCAGTTGGACAATGAACACTGAAGCTTTCTTT.